The rows below give T cell receptor beta chains drawn from one sample of a study of T-cell reconstitution after alpha-beta-depleted transplantation in children. TCRdb itself ran the PCR reads through MiXCR, one entry per CDR3 protein. The top ten clones hold roughly 6.2% of a sample with about 230,000 distinct CDR3 sequences, around 10% of them seen once. The specimen comprised PBMCs from the stem cell graft donor, sampled from the stem cell graft. All receptors derive from a human donor who donated a stem cell graft to a child with acute lymphoblastic leukemia. The CDR3 runs from the conserved cysteine through the conserved F or W. The D gene is left open where the match is weak. A clone size is listed for some rows: how often the clone was seen (once, few, many), or a class if it is expanded.

DNA: TGTGCCAGCAGCTACCAGCTTACTAGCACAGATACGCAGTATTTT; CDR3: CASSYQLTSTDTQYF; J: TRBJ2-3; length: 15; D: NA; V: TRBV7-9; size: NA
DNA: TGTGCCAGCAGTCCCTCGCCCGGGACAGGGAACACTGAAGCTTTCTTT; CDR3: CASSPSPGTGNTEAFF; J: TRBJ1-1; length: 16; D: TRBD1; V: TRBV12-3/TRBV12-4; size: many
DNA: TGTGCCAGCAGTGGGATGAGCGGGGAGGCCCCGTATTTT; CDR3: CASSGMSGEAPYF; J: TRBJ2-3; length: 13; D: TRBD2; V: TRBV5-5; size: few
DNA: TGCAGTGCTAGGACAGGGCAGTTCGGGGAGACCCAGTACTTC; CDR3: CSARTGQFGETQYF; J: TRBJ2-5; length: 14; D: TRBD1; V: TRBV20-1; size: few
DNA: TGCGCCAGCAGCGTGACGACAGGGGTAGGAACAGATACGCAGTATTTT; CDR3: CASSVTTGVGTDTQYF; J: TRBJ2-3; length: 16; D: TRBD1; V: TRBV5-1; size: many
DNA: TGTGCCAGCAGCCCATACGAGAGCAGGGAGTTGGTTTCACCCCTCCACTTT; CDR3: CASSPYESRELVSPLHF; J: TRBJ1-6; length: 17; D: NA; V: TRBV7-9; size: NA
DNA: TGTGCCAGCTCGCTAAGACAGGGAGATGGCTACACCTTC; CDR3: CASSLRQGDGYTF; J: TRBJ1-2; length: 13; D: TRBD1; V: TRBV18; size: many
DNA: TGCGCCAGCAGCCAGGGCATCGGGAGGGGGCCCACAGATACGCAGTATTTT; CDR3: CASSQGIGRGPTDTQYF; J: TRBJ2-3; length: 17; D: NA; V: TRBV5-1; size: few
DNA: TGTGCCAGCAGTTTCTGGACAGCCAACACCGGGGAGCTGTTTTTT; CDR3: CASSFWTANTGELFF; J: TRBJ2-2; length: 15; D: NA; V: TRBV6-5; size: NA
DNA: TGTGCCAGCAGTTCCTCCCATAGCGGGTCTACCTACGAGCAGTACTTC; CDR3: CASSSSHSGSTYEQYF; J: TRBJ2-7; length: 16; D: TRBD2; V: TRBV6-2/TRBV6-3; size: few
DNA: TGTGCCAGCAGCTTAGAGACGGGAGGGGTCGGCGGCAATCAGCCCCAGCATTTT; CDR3: CASSLETGGVGGNQPQHF; J: TRBJ1-5; length: 18; D: NA; V: TRBV11-2; size: few